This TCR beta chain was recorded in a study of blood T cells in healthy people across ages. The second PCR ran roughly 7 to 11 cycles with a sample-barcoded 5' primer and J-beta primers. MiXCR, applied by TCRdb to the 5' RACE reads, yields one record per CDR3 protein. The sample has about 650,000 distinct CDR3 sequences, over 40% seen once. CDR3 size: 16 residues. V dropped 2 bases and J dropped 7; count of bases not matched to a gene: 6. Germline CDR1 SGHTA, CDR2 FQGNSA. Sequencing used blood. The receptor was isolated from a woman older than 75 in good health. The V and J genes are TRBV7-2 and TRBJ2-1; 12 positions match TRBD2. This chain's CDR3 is CASSLTSGGWGNEQFF. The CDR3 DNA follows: TGTGCCAGCAGCTTAACTAGCGGGGGGTGGGGGAATGAGCAGTTCTTC. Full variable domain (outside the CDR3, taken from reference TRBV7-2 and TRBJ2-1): GAGVSQSPSNKVTEKGKDVELRCDPISGHTALYWYRQSLGQGLEFLIYFQGNSAPDKSGLPSDRFSAERTGGSVSTLTIQRTQQEDSAVYLCASSLTSGGWGNEQFFGPGTRLTVL.